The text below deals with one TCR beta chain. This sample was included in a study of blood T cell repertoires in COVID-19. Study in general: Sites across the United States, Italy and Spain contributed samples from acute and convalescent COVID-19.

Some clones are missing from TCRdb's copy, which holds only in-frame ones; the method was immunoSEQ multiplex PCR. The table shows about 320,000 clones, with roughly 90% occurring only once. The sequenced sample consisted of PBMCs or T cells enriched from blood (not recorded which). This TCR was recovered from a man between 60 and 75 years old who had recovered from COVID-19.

CDR3 bases: TGTGCCAGCAGTTTTGGGCCCTACAATGAGCAGTTCTTC. Protein product: CASSFGPYNEQFF. The rearrangement uses TRBV12-3 or TRBV12-4 and TRBJ2-1; D call uncertain. Trimming removed 3 bases at V and 2 bases at J, with 5 bases between. CDR3 length equals 13 residues.